The 27 T cell receptor beta chains reported below all come from one sample, sequenced in a study of quantifying T cell responses using KT2 cells. Looking at the study overall: RNA was reverse transcribed with TCR alpha and beta constant-region primers.

An oligo carrying a UMI was ligated to the cDNA 3' end. First-round PCR used roughly 4 cycles and beta primers RC1.1 and RC1.2 covering TRBC1 and TRBC2. TCRdb independently ran MiXCR on the UMI-ligation and nested PCR reads; one entry per CDR3 protein. The table shows tens of thousands of distinct CDR3 sequences, with 6% to 8% occurring only once. The sample consisted of PBMCs spiked with cells of the T cell clone KT2. These receptors were collected from a human donor.

This clonotype has a count of ten or more. This chain links TRBV15 with TRBJ1-3; no definite D call. The V end lost 0 bases, the J end lost 3 bases, and 9 bases lay between the germline ends. Per the germline V gene, CDR1 is LNHNV and CDR2 is YYDKDF (reference sequence). The CDR3 runs to 15 residues. The CDR3 DNA is TGTGCCACCAGCAGAGATAGGTCAGGTGGAAACACCATATATTTT. Translating gives CATSRDRSGGNTIYF.

This chain joins TRBV2 and TRBJ2-7, with D unclear. This CDR3 region has 11 residues. V was cut by 7 bases and J by 3 bases, with 7 bases left in between. Germline V gene lookup returns CDR1 SNHLY and CDR2 FYNNEI. Written as DNA, the CDR3 is TGTGCCAGCACTGTGGGCTACGAGCAGTACTTC. This encodes CASTVGYEQYF.

In this sample, this clonotype turned up a few times. The rearrangement links TRBV21-1 to TRBJ2-7. TRBV21-1 is flagged as a pseudogene. This CDR3 spans 14 amino acids. CDR3 nucleotide sequence: TGTGCCAGCACCTCACCTAATAGCTCCTACGAGCAGTACTTC. Translating it yields CASTSPNSSYEQYF.

The table lists this clonotype with many counts. The V call is TRBV29-1, the J call TRBJ2-2; D remains unclear. This CDR3 has 12 residues. Per the germline V gene, CDR1 is SQVTM and CDR2 is ANQGSEA. Trimming removed 5 bases at V and 6 bases at J, with 10 bases between. The CDR3 bases are TGCAGCGTTCCGGGTGGGTCCGGGGAGCTGTTTTTT. This sequence encodes CSVPGGSGELFF.

This clonotype was counted a single time. This rearrangement joins TRBV30 to TRBJ2-3; 8 bases match TRBD2. The CDR3 consists of 13 residues. CDR1 is GTSNPN, CDR2 SVGIG, per germline (reference sequence). V lost 3 bases, J lost 6 bases, and 5 bases stayed unmatched. The CDR3 coding sequence is TGTGCCTGGAGGGGACTAGAGGCGGATACGCAGTATTTT. Its protein is CAWRGLEADTQYF. The entire variable domain, with the rest obtained from reference TRBV30 and TRBJ2-3, is as follows: SQTIHQWPATLVQPVGSPLSLECTVEGTSNPNLYWYRQAAGRGLQLLFYSVGIGQISSEVPQNLSASRPQDRQFILSSKKLLLSDSGFYLCAWRGLEADTQYFGPGTRLTVL.

The rearrangement joins TRBV7-2 to TRBJ2-3, with TRBD2 as a possible D gene (7 bases). Germline V lookup: CDR1 SGHTA, CDR2 FQGNSA. The V end lost 1 base, the J end lost 6 bases, and 14 bases lay between the germline ends. The CDR3 has 15 residues. CDR3 sequence: CASSLVGGGADTQYF. Here the CDR3 DNA reads TGTGCCAGCAGCTTAGTGGGGGGGGGGGCCGATACGCAGTATTTT. Looking up the rest from reference TRBV7-2 and TRBJ2-3 gives the full variable domain: GAGVSQSPSNKVTEKGKDVELRCDPISGHTALYWYRQSLGQGLEFLIYFQGNSAPDKSGLPSDRFSAERTGGSVSTLTIQRTQQEDSAVYLCASSLVGGGADTQYFGPGTRLTVL.

This sequence joins TRBV7-4 and TRBJ1-5; D not resolved. This CDR3 has 18 amino acids. Deletions cut 1 base from V and 0 bases from J, with 16 bases between. Germline V gene lookup returns CDR1 SGHVT and CDR2 SQSDAQ. The CDR3 DNA follows: TGTGCCAGCAGCTTAGTAGAGGGAAGACAACTTAGCAATCAGCCCCAGCATTTT. Encoded protein: CASSLVEGRQLSNQPQHF.

This clonotype was seen at least ten times. One end of the junction does not line up with germline, which may come from a read error. V usage is TRBV3-1 and J usage is TRBJ1-5; D uncertain. In germline, CDR1 is LGHDT, CDR2 YNNKEL (reference sequence). CDR3 length equals 16 residues. The CDR3 is CASRQVDLFVDQPQHF. In DNA, the CDR3 is TGTGCCAGCAGACAAGTCGACTTGTTCGTCGATCAGCCCCAGCATTTT.

V and J are TRBV12-3 or TRBV12-4 and TRBJ1-5; the D is unclear. V was pared by 3 bases and J by 4 bases, with 10 bases between. The length of the CDR3 is 14 residues. CDR3: CASSFLNRNQPQHF. As DNA, the CDR3 is TGTGCCAGCAGTTTTTTAAATCGGAATCAGCCCCAGCATTTT.

In its sample, this clonotype was seen many times. Here the CDR3 reads CASSLKPAWDYGTQYF. The CDR3 coding sequence is TGTGCCAGCAGCCTGAAACCTGCCTGGGACTACGGGACCCAGTACTTC. V usage is TRBV13 and J usage is TRBJ2-5, with 7 bases matching TRBD2. The germline V gene encodes CDR1 PRHDT and CDR2 FYEKMQ (reference sequence). V dropped 5 bases and J dropped 7; count of bases not matched to a gene: 16. CDR3 length equals 16 residues.

This chain connects TRBV21-1 to TRBJ2-1; TRBD1 was called by the table and not checked on the DNA. TRBV21-1 is shown as a pseudogene. The CDR3 extends over 15 amino acids. The CDR3 DNA reads TGTGCCAGCAGCAACCGGGACAGCCACTACAATGAGCAGTTCTTC. Its translation is CASSNRDSHYNEQFF.

This clonotype was observed many times. The chain couples TRBV9 to TRBJ2-3; TRBD1 matches 7 bases. From germline, CDR1 is SGDLS and CDR2 YYNGEE. The CDR3 extends over 15 amino acids. Losses at the gene ends were 2 bases for V and 5 bases for J; bases not matched to a gene: 8. CDR3 amino acids: CASSVYTGEIDTQYF. The CDR3 nucleotides read TGTGCCAGCAGCGTGTATACAGGGGAGATAGATACGCAGTATTTT.

This clonotype was counted many times. V and J are TRBV20-1 and TRBJ1-1; tentative D call: TRBD1 (6 bases). CDR1 is DFQATT, CDR2 SNEGSKA, per germline (reference sequence). This CDR3 region has 15 residues. The CDR3 loop reads CSAVTRQARNTEAFF. The CDR3 DNA reads as TGCAGCGCCGTAACTAGACAGGCGCGGAACACTGAAGCTTTCTTT.

This clonotype was observed a handful of times. The gene calls are TRBV24-1 and TRBJ2-5; tentatively, D is TRBD2 (5 bases). Per the germline V gene, CDR1 is KGHDR and CDR2 is SFDVKD. The length of the CDR3 is 14 residues. V dropped 6 bases and J dropped 2 bases, with 12 bases sitting between them. This chain's CDR3 is CATSTGREQETQYF. In nucleotides, the CDR3 is TGTGCCACCAGTACGGGAAGGGAACAAGAGACCCAGTACTTC.

This rearrangement joins TRBV12-3 or TRBV12-4 to TRBJ2-3, with D perhaps given as TRBD1 or TRBD2 (5 bases each). This CDR3 has 14 amino acids. The ends were cut back, 5 bases at V and 6 bases at J, with 15 bases in the middle. The CDR3 spells CASSALKEGDTQYF. CDR3 DNA: TGTGCCAGCAGTGCCCTAAAAGAGGGGGATACGCAGTATTTT.

The J gene is TRBJ2-7, the V gene TRBV13; 8 bases are shared with TRBD2. The V gene's germline CDR1 is PRHDT and CDR2 FYEKMQ (reference sequence). This CDR3 region has 16 residues. After removal of 1 base from V and 3 bases from J, the junction contained 8 bases not matched to a gene. CDR3 protein: CASSLDLAGGLYEQYF. The CDR3 nucleotides read TGTGCCAGCAGCTTAGATTTGGCGGGGGGACTCTACGAGCAGTACTTC.

V is TRBV6-5 and J is TRBJ2-7; tentative D call: TRBD2 (6 bases). V was pared by 6 bases and J by 2 bases, with 23 bases between. Germline V gene sequence: CDR1 MNHEY, CDR2 SVGAGI. The CDR3 consists of 17 residues. CDR3 DNA sequence: TGTGCCAGCAGGGCTGCCTCCTGGGACTTGGTAGCCTACGAGCAGTACTTC. It translates to CASRAASWDLVAYEQYF.

The V and J genes are TRBV12-3 or TRBV12-4 and TRBJ2-7; 8 bases match TRBD1. The CDR3 has 14 amino acids. The trim removed 6 bases at V and 5 bases at J, leaving 9 bases unmatched. The CDR3 loop is CASRRQGMVHEQYF. The CDR3 DNA follows: TGTGCCAGCAGGCGACAGGGGATGGTCCACGAGCAGTACTTC.

This clonotype was observed at least ten times. V and J are TRBV6-4 and TRBJ2-1; 12 nucleotides align to TRBD2. CDR1 is MRHNA, CDR2 SNTAGT, per germline. V shed 10 bases, J shed 12 bases, and the junction held 7 bases outside the gene matches. This CDR3 has 12 residues. CDR3 bases: TGTGCCACCAAACCGGGACTAGCGGGGCAGTTCTTC. It specifies CATKPGLAGQFF.

This clonotype has more than one count but fewer than ten. The chain carries TRBV4-1 and TRBJ2-3, with D perhaps matching TRBD1 (6 bases). The CDR3 runs to 14 residues. With 2 bases removed from V and 11 bases from J, the gap between germline ends came to 17 bases. Germline V gene lookup returns CDR1 MGHRA and CDR2 YSYEKL. In DNA, the CDR3 is TGCGCCAGCAGCCAACAGGGGCTCACGGTTGTGCAGTATTTT. As protein: CASSQQGLTVVQYF.

The sample holds many counts of this clonotype. This chain connects TRBV19 to TRBJ1-1, with TRBD1 matching 10 bases. The CDR3 is made up of 16 amino acids. The V and J ends lost 7 bases and 1 base, in that order; junction bases with no gene match: 9. Looked up from germline, CDR1 is LNHDA and CDR2 is SQIVND (reference sequence). CDR3 residues: CASIQGTGVTNTEAFF. DNA of the CDR3: TGTGCCAGTATCCAAGGGACAGGGGTGACGAACACTGAAGCTTTCTTT.

In this sample, this clonotype turned up many times. The rearrangement joins TRBV19 to TRBJ2-1, with D possibly matching TRBD1 (5 bases). The CDR3 contains 12 residues. Germline CDR1 reads LNHDA; CDR2 reads SQIVND (reference sequence). Trimming removed 7 bases at V and 2 bases at J, with 6 bases between. The CDR3 DNA is TGTGCCAGTAAGGGGACCTACAATGAGCAGTTCTTC. It translates to CASKGTYNEQFF.

This clonotype was picked up a small number of times. The chain uses TRBV7-8 and TRBJ2-1, with 8 bases fitting TRBD2. The CDR3 has 16 amino acids. V shed 7 bases, J shed 9 bases, and the junction held 17 bases outside the gene matches. Germline lookup yields CDR1 SGHVS and CDR2 FQNEAQ. The CDR3 DNA follows: TGTGCCAGCACCGATAGAGAGGGGACTAGTATCGGTGAGCAGTTCTTC. This sequence encodes CASTDREGTSIGEQFF.

The rearrangement uses TRBV7-6 and TRBJ2-2; D may be TRBD1 or TRBD2 (5 bases each). This CDR3 is built from 15 residues. V lost 3 bases to trimming and J lost 1 base, with 9 bases between them. Germline lookup yields CDR1 SGHVS and CDR2 FNYEAQ. The CDR3 coding sequence is TGTGCCAGCAGCTTGTTTGGGGGGAACACCGGGGAGCTGTTTTTT. Translating gives CASSLFGGNTGELFF.

The table lists this clonotype with a few counts. The chain is built from TRBV6-5 and TRBJ2-6; TRBD1 or TRBD2 may be the D gene (5 bases each). In germline, CDR1 is MNHEY, CDR2 SVGAGI. This CDR3 contains 16 residues. V lost 6 bases, J lost 0 bases, and 12 bases lay in between. CDR3 bases: TGTGCCAGCAGATCCCAGGGACGCTCTGGGGCCAACGTCCTGACTTTC. This sequence encodes CASRSQGRSGANVLTF.

This clonotype occurred many times. The chain couples TRBV29-1 to TRBJ1-1; weak D call: TRBD1 (5 bases). Germline V gene sequence: CDR1 SQVTM, CDR2 ANQGSEA. CDR3 length: 11 amino acids. Deletions cut 1 base from V and 7 bases from J, with 7 bases between. CDR3 amino acids: CSVEGGDEAFF. The CDR3 nucleotides read TGCAGCGTTGAAGGAGGGGATGAAGCTTTCTTT.

This clonotype was counted at least ten times. V usage is TRBV6-2 or TRBV6-3 and J usage is TRBJ1-1; D gene uncertain. CDR1 MNHEY and CDR2 SVGEGT come from the germline V gene. This CDR3 has 12 amino acids. The ends were cut back, 4 bases at V and 5 bases at J, with 8 bases in the middle. The CDR3 DNA reads as TGTGCCAGCAGTTTAGGGTTGACTGAAGCTTTCTTT. It yields the protein CASSLGLTEAFF.